The 9 T cell receptor beta chains given below trace back to one sample, sequenced in a study of breast tumors, draining lymph nodes, adjacent tissues. Breast cancer patients provided tissue from their axillary draining lymph nodes. A single record per CDR3 protein comes from TCRdb applying MiXCR to the multiplex PCR reads. This sample has some 170,000 distinct CDR3 sequences, with 33% found just once. The sample was axillary lymph node tissue. The receptor source for this set is a female donor with breast cancer. Some clones in this sample may be carry-over from other donors' samples.

This clonotype showed up many times. V usage is TRBV7-2 and J usage is TRBJ1-2, with 8 bases identical to TRBD1. Germline CDR1 SGHTA, CDR2 FQGNSA. Germline trimming cut 4 bases from V and 4 bases from J; bases unmatched to any gene: 8. The CDR3 length is 15 residues. CDR3 DNA: TGTGCCAGCAGCTCACCTGGACAGGGTGGCTATGGCTACACCTTC. This sequence encodes CASSSPGQGGYGYTF.

This clonotype has a handful of counts. A much larger clone differs from this one at a single base, so this may be a read error. This chain connects TRBV11-2 to TRBJ1-5, with 9 bases that match TRBD1. The germline gives CDR1 SGHAT, CDR2 FQNNGV. V lost 1 base and J lost 3; bases outside the gene matches: 1. The CDR3 totals 15 residues. CDR3 loop: CASSLGTGANQPQHF. Here the CDR3 DNA reads TGTGCCAGCAGCTTAGGGACAGGGGCCAATCAGCCCCAGCATTTT.

The sample holds many counts of this clonotype. The J gene is TRBJ1-4, the V gene TRBV12-5; 9 bases fit TRBD1. Germline trimming cut 6 bases from V and 0 bases from J; bases unmatched to any gene: 17. The CDR3 contains 20 residues. Germline-derived CDR1 and CDR2 are LGHNT and FRNRAP. The CDR3 region is CASGPPPQGAGAATNEKLFF. The CDR3 nucleotides are TGTGCTAGTGGCCCTCCCCCACAGGGGGCGGGGGCTGCAACTAATGAAAAACTGTTTTTT.

On this clonotype: Since a much larger clone is just one base distant, this may be a read error. This chain connects TRBV30 to TRBJ1-4, with 7 bases that match TRBD1. This CDR3 is built from 15 residues. Trimming at V came to 2 bases and at J to 5 bases, leaving 8 bases not matched to a gene. CDR1 is GTSNPN, CDR2 SVGIG, per germline (reference sequence). CDR3 coding DNA: TGTGCCTGGAGTTCCCACGGGACAGCAAATGAAAAACTGTTTTTT. Translation: CAWSSHGTANEKLFF.

This chain connects TRBV20-1 to TRBJ1-6; TRBD1 matches 7 bases. This CDR3 contains 15 residues. V gave up 7 bases and J gave up 7 bases; unmatched junction bases: 13. Germline V lookup: CDR1 DFQATT, CDR2 SNEGSKA (reference sequence). CDR3 coding DNA: TGCAGTGACCCCGCCTGGGACAGTCGCAATTCACCCCTCCACTTT. It specifies CSDPAWDSRNSPLHF.

Of note for this clonotype: At one boundary the junction diverges from the germline segment, which might be a read error. V gene TRBV19 combines with J gene TRBJ2-7, with 7 nucleotides matching TRBD1. The length of the CDR3 is 14 residues. CDR1 is LNHDA and CDR2 is SQIVND in the germline V gene (reference sequence). This CDR3 is CVSRATGSSYEQYF. CDR3 DNA: TGTGTCAGTAGAGCGACAGGGAGCTCCTACGAGCAGTACTTC.

Ten or more counts support this clonotype. The chain is built from TRBV27 and TRBJ2-5; tentative D call: TRBD2 (6 bases). The CDR3 consists of 13 residues. CDR1 is MNHEY and CDR2 is SMNVEV in the germline V gene (reference sequence). V was shortened by 10 bases and J by 5 bases, with 17 bases between the two germline ends. This CDR3 reads CANTLGGGETQYF. The CDR3 DNA is TGTGCCAACACGTTGGGGGGTGGGGAGACCCAGTACTTC.

At least ten counts were recorded for this clonotype. Here the CDR3 reads CSASLVINQPQHF. The CDR3 DNA reads as TGCAGTGCTAGTTTGGTGATCAATCAGCCCCAGCATTTT. This rearrangement joins TRBV20-1 to TRBJ1-5; D gene unclear. V was pared by 3 bases and J by 3 bases, with 9 bases between. Germline lookup yields CDR1 DFQATT and CDR2 SNEGSKA (reference sequence). The CDR3 is made up of 13 amino acids.

The V call is TRBV19, the J call TRBJ2-1, with a weak D call TRBD2 (5 bases). Trimming removed 6 bases at V and 7 bases at J, with 10 bases between. CDR1 is LNHDA and CDR2 is SQIVND in the germline V gene (reference sequence). CDR3 length: 12 residues. CDR3 in amino acids: CASSEGGNEQFF. As DNA, the CDR3 is TGTGCCAGTAGCGAGGGCGGGAATGAGCAGTTCTTC.